This entry describes one TCR beta chain. This clone's antigen is unknown. Per-base qualities were not stored, and no clone one base away is much larger. Another Seattle source contributed samples from volunteer blood donors who had recovered from COVID-19. Each collaborating institution followed its own protocols to collect whole blood in K2EDTA tubes. For TCRbeta analysis, collaborator samples were shipped as frozen whole blood, as isolated PBMCs, or as DNA extracted from either sample type. The trim is 5 bases for V and 2 bases for J, with a gap of 12 bases between the germline ends. Based on the germline V gene (reference sequence), the CDR1 and CDR2 sequences are MNHEY and SMNVEV. The CDR3 runs 14 residues from the cysteine to the phenylalanine. Just the 42-base CDR3 DNA is kept, in frame starting at base 1. TCRbeta CDR3 regions were amplified from genomic DNA by means of the immunoSEQ Assay, a bias-controlled multiplex PCR. On the study's bioinformatics: Nucleated cell counts per sample were estimated from amplification of reference gene primers within the assay. To quantify the absolute abundance of each unique TCRbeta CDR3 rearrangement, sequence reads were collapsed and filtered. Productive Simpson clonality was computed per sample as the square root of Simpson's diversity index over productive rearrangements. Held by TCRdb, this immuneACCESS table contains in-frame sequences only and omits some clones. Under half of the omission traces to an unresolved V gene where checked; the cause of the rest is unknown. V and J calls and clone size are as listed in that table; D and trimming were resolved from the DNA. In this sample the table shows 250,000 to 300,000 clones, around four fifths of which occur a single time. The ten largest clones represent about 4.5% of the sample.

This sample was taken from a study of blood T cell repertoires in COVID-19 (dated by TCRdb to 2019 to 2021). In the study overall: Samples covering the acute and convalescent phases of COVID-19 were provided by collaborators in the United States, Italy and Spain. The prospective study material was composed of cDNA or gDNA derived from T cells, B-cell-depleted T cells, or PBMCs. Subjects who had been exposed to COVID-19, were actively infected with it, or had recovered from it provided the deeply sampled blood TCRbeta repertoires that made up the dataset. The repertoires were released in a freely available public database intended as a resource for research on the immune response to SARS-CoV-2. Samples came from the ongoing ImmuneRACE study (first 160 participants) plus 1,254 subjects from 6 global collaborators. Nearly every sample came with metadata listing a de-identified subject ID, COVID-19 status, age in years and sex. Where available, HLA class I and class II types were obtained from metadata supplied by the sample provider rather than from assay-based typing.

Study-wide findings and limitations: How much clinical and demographic metadata was included differed by source and by participant, and the metadata was provided uncurated.

The chain uses TRBV27 and TRBJ2-5; TRBD2 is a weak D gene call, 5 bases matching. The sample comprised peripheral blood. The source of this sequence is a man in his 60s who had recovered from COVID-19. The DNA reads TGTGCCAGCAGTACCTCGGGGAGACAAGAGACCCAGTACTTC. Translated, this gives CASSTSGRQETQYF.